What follows are 9 T cell receptor beta chains derived from one specimen sequenced in a study of cytomegalovirus exposure and HLA in healthy donors (dated by TCRdb to about 2017). Library preparation employed the immunoSEQ multiplex PCR assay. The multiplex PCR relied on a mix of 60 forward primers for TCR Vbeta segments and 13 reverse primers for TCR Jbeta segments. The immuneACCESS repertoire file appears here via TCRdb, limited to in-frame rearrangements. These files lack a portion of the clones; in checked studies, under half of the deficit traces to unresolved V genes, and the cause of the others is not known. Here the sample has around 150,000 clones; about 80% occur a single time. The top ten clones comprise 0.85% to 1% of the sample. Input material: PBMCs. The receptor set was obtained from a woman between 45 and 60 years old in good health and CMV-seropositive.

The J gene is TRBJ2-3, the V gene TRBV7-2, with 11 bases that match TRBD1. This CDR3 has 16 residues. J gave up 2 bases and V 5 bases, and 6 bases lay outside the gene matches. Germline CDR1 and CDR2: SGHTA and FQGNSA. The CDR3 protein is CASSPTGQGVTDTQYF. DNA of the CDR3: TGTGCCAGCAGCCCGACGGGACAGGGGGTCACAGATACGCAGTATTTT.

This clone was picked up a small number of times. The chain links TRBV4-3 to TRBJ2-1; 9 bases agree with TRBD2. The CDR3 loop spans 15 amino acids. The V and J ends lost 4 bases and 3 bases, in that order; junction bases with no gene match: 4. Per the germline V gene, CDR1 is LGHNA and CDR2 is YSLEER. CDR3 in DNA: TGCGCCAGCAGCCCCGATAGCGGGGGCTACAATGAGCAGTTCTTC. Protein sequence: CASSPDSGGYNEQFF.

The V call is TRBV6-1, the J call TRBJ1-2; D is unresolved. This CDR3 region has 13 residues. Trimming left V 2 bases short and J 5 bases short, with 9 bases between. Per germline, CDR1 MNHNS and CDR2 SASEGT. The CDR3, as DNA: TGTGCCAGCAGTGAAAAGGGAGATTATGGCTACACCTTC. Its protein product is CASSEKGDYGYTF.

DNA of the CDR3: TGTGCCAGTAGTAACCGACAGGGGACACGGGAAAAACTGTTTTTT. Its protein product is CASSNRQGTREKLFF. This sequence joins TRBV19 and TRBJ1-4; 8 positions agree with TRBD1. Germline-derived CDR1 and CDR2 are LNHDA and SQIVND (reference sequence). Trimming took 4 bases from V and 8 from J; bases not matched to a gene: 9. The CDR3 spans 15 residues.

This chain links TRBV28 with TRBJ1-1; D may be TRBD1 (6 bases). There are 14 residues in the CDR3. Trimming left V 2 bases short and J 1 base short, with 8 bases between. Germline values: CDR1 MDHEN, CDR2 SYDVKM. For the CDR3, the DNA is TGTGCCAGCAGTTTACGACAGGAGAACACTGAAGCTTTCTTT. This codes for CASSLRQENTEAFF.

This sequence joins TRBV30 and TRBJ2-3; no clear D gene. CDR1 and CDR2 (germline): GTSNPN, SVGIG (reference sequence). The germline V and J ends were trimmed by 2 bases and 3 bases, with 12 bases remaining between them. There are 14 residues in the CDR3. As DNA, the CDR3 is TGTGCCTGGAGTCTCGGGTTGCGTACAGATACGCAGTATTTT. This translates into CAWSLGLRTDTQYF. Using reference TRBV30 and TRBJ2-3 for the parts outside the CDR3, the full variable domain is SQTIHQWPATLVQPVGSPLSLECTVEGTSNPNLYWYRQAAGRGLQLLFYSVGIGQISSEVPQNLSASRPQDRQFILSSKKLLLSDSGFYLCAWSLGLRTDTQYFGPGTRLTVL.

V gene TRBV5-6 combines with J gene TRBJ2-5; possible D gene TRBD1, 6 bases. The J call may not be correct, given that the DNA end is closer to TRBJ2-7. Per germline, CDR1 SGHDT and CDR2 YYEEEE. The CDR3 covers 13 residues. This CDR3 reads CASSPGTLNEQYF. The CDR3 coding sequence is TGTGCCAGCAGCCCAGGGACACTTAACGAGCAGTACTTC.

V and J are TRBV5-1 and TRBJ2-1; TRBD1 matches at 9 bases. The ends lost 1 base at V and 7 bases at J; junction bases unmatched: 6. CDR1 and CDR2 (germline): SGHRS, YFSETQ. The CDR3 totals 15 residues. The CDR3 bases are TGCGCCAGCAGCTTGCTTCGGACAGGGGTGAATGAGCAGTTCTTC. As protein: CASSLLRTGVNEQFF.

The J gene is TRBJ1-1, the V gene TRBV5-8; possibly TRBD1 for D (6 bases). V was trimmed by 2 bases and J by 5 bases, leaving 16 bases between them. The CDR3 loop spans 15 amino acids. Germline-derived CDR1 and CDR2 are SGHTS and YDEGEE. This chain's CDR3 is CASSFLGAFGTEAFF. As DNA, the CDR3 is TGTGCCAGCAGCTTTTTGGGGGCTTTTGGAACTGAAGCTTTCTTT. The variable domain in full, with the rest retrieved from reference TRBV5-8 and TRBJ1-1, is EAGVTQSPTHLIKTRGQQATLRCSPISGHTSVYWYQQALGLGLQFLLWYDEGEERNRGNFPPRFSGRQFPNYSSELNVNALELEDSALYLCASSFLGAFGTEAFFGQGTRLTVV.